This T cell receptor beta chain was documented in a study of blood T cell repertoires in COVID-19. This CDR3 spans 14 amino acids. From germline, CDR1 is SGHNT and CDR2 YYREEE (reference sequence). Losses at the gene ends were 0 bases for V and 4 bases for J; bases not matched to a gene: 3. Repertoires were generated with immunoSEQ multiplex PCR, while TCRdb's copy carries only in-frame clones and drops some. This sample has about 250,000 clones; approximately 85% occur once, and the top ten carry approximately 8.2%. The receptor's source is a woman aged 45-65 years with acute COVID-19. The chain has TRBV5-4 and TRBJ1-2; TRBD1 agrees at 7 bases. The sample consisted of PBMCs or T cells enriched from blood (not recorded which). DNA of the CDR3: TGTGCCAGCAGCTTGGTAGGGGGCGGCTATGGCTACACCTTC. As protein: CASSLVGGGYGYTF.